These 23 T cell receptor beta chains share one sample of origin, sequenced in a study of T cell repertoires in cytomegalovirus infection. TCRdb called the reads again in MiXCR, with one record for every CDR3 protein. The table records 350,000 to 500,000 distinct CDR3 sequences, approximately 33% of them present only once. The specimen sequenced was PBMCs. These receptor sequences come from a human donor in good health (CMV status not recorded). Some clones in this sample may be carry-over from other donors' samples.

Points on this clonotype: Likely a read error: the CDR3 ends without its conserved phenylalanine or tryptophan. The chain employs TRBV7-2 and TRBJ2-7, with TRBD2 as a possible D gene (5 bases). The length of the CDR3 is 15 residues. Germline CDR1 is SGHTA and CDR2 is FQGNSA. V dropped 0 bases and J dropped 7 bases, with 16 bases sitting between them. CDR3 loop: CASSLARPGTGEQYL. In nucleotides, the CDR3 is TGTGCCAGCAGCTTAGCGAGGCCAGGTACGGGGGAGCAGTACTTA.

This clonotype was seen repeatedly, ten times or more. The chain carries TRBV7-9 and TRBJ1-5; D not resolved. V dropped 1 base and J dropped 4 bases, with 14 bases sitting between them. Germline V gene lookup returns CDR1 SEHNR and CDR2 FQNEAQ (reference sequence). The CDR3 runs to 16 residues. For the CDR3, the DNA is TGTGCCAGCAGCTTAGATGACCCGCTGCCTAATCAGCCCCAGCATTTT. Its translation is CASSLDDPLPNQPQHF.

Concerning this clonotype itself: A much larger clone differs by one base, so this may be a read error. CDR3 nucleotide sequence: TGCTCCAGCAGCCAAGTGCTCCCAGATACGCAGTATTTT. Its translation is CSSSQVLPDTQYF. The chain is built from TRBV4-1 and TRBJ2-3; no clear D. Germline V gives CDR1 MGHRA, CDR2 YSYEKL. The length of the CDR3 is 13 residues.

The chain couples TRBV27 to TRBJ2-1, with D perhaps matching TRBD1 (6 bases). The length of the CDR3 is 16 residues. Trimming removed 1 base from V and 7 bases from J, with 17 bases in between. Germline V gene sequence: CDR1 MNHEY, CDR2 SMNVEV (reference sequence). CDR3 in DNA: TGTGCCAGCAGTTTATTTACAGGGTCTTCAAGGAATGAGCAGTTCTTC. This translates into CASSLFTGSSRNEQFF.

Regarding this clonotype: The junction shows a germline mismatch at one end, possibly a read error. The chain carries TRBV5-1 and TRBJ1-1; D gene unclear. From germline, CDR1 is SGHRS and CDR2 YFSETQ. The CDR3 sequence is 13 residues long. The CDR3 is CASSLSGPTEAFW. The CDR3 DNA sequence: TGCGCCAGCAGCTTGAGTGGGCCCACTGAAGCTTTCTGG.

This clonotype was found a few times. J is TRBJ2-7 and V is TRBV15; D is possibly TRBD2 (5 bases). The CDR3 length is 15 residues. V lost 5 bases and J lost 0, with 14 bases in between. Germline V CDR1 and CDR2: LNHNV, YYDKDF (reference sequence). The DNA of the CDR3 is TGTGCCACCAGCGGCGGGCGGGTGAGCTCCTACGAGCAGTACTTC. Its translation: CATSGGRVSSYEQYF.

A few counts support this clonotype. The chain carries TRBV6-2 or TRBV6-3 and TRBJ2-7; D perhaps matches TRBD1 (6 bases). CDR3 length: 19 amino acids. V was pared by 5 bases and J by 2 bases, with 28 bases between. Looked up from germline, CDR1 is MNHEY and CDR2 is SVGEGT. The CDR3, as DNA: TGTGCCAGCAGTCACCGACTGGCCGGTGGGGGCGTCCGTACCTACGAGCAGTACTTC. Its protein product is CASSHRLAGGGVRTYEQYF.

This clonotype has just a few counts. V usage is TRBV6-5 and J usage is TRBJ2-3; D gene uncertain. This CDR3 comprises 11 residues. V lost 7 bases, J lost 8 bases, and 10 bases lay in between. Germline CDR1 reads MNHEY; CDR2 reads SVGAGI. The CDR3 spells CASTYGPTQYF. CDR3 bases: TGTGCCAGCACCTACGGACCTACGCAGTATTTT.

This clonotype was picked up a small number of times. V and J are TRBV6-4 and TRBJ2-1, with 13 bases identical to TRBD2. This CDR3 region has 16 residues. Trimming cost V 10 bases and J 3 bases; bases outside gene matches: 9. Per the germline V gene, CDR1 is MRHNA and CDR2 is SNTAGT. In DNA form, the CDR3 reads TGTGCCACTGGGACTAGCGGGGTAGTATGCTACAATGAGCAGTTCTTC. It codes for CATGTSGVVCYNEQFF.

This clonotype was seen a handful of times. V and J are TRBV7-8 and TRBJ2-7, with 7 bases matching TRBD2. Germline V gene lookup returns CDR1 SGHVS and CDR2 FQNEAQ. This CDR3 region has 15 residues. Trimming at V came to 5 bases and at J to 1 base, leaving 8 bases not matched to a gene. The CDR3 nucleotides are TGTGCCAGCAGCCCCCCAGCGGGGACGTCCTACGAGCAGTACTTC. It specifies CASSPPAGTSYEQYF.

This clonotype was detected only once. The chain carries TRBV5-5 and TRBJ2-5, with 11 bases fitting TRBD1. With V trimmed by 0 bases and J by 5 bases, 3 bases remained unmatched. In germline, CDR1 is SGHKS, CDR2 YYEKEE (reference sequence). The CDR3 length is 15 residues. CDR3 region: CASSLVDRGLETQYF. The DNA for the CDR3 is TGTGCCAGCAGCTTGGTGGACAGGGGGCTGGAGACCCAGTACTTC. Drawing the rest from reference TRBV5-5 and TRBJ2-5, the complete variable domain is DAGVTQSPTHLIKTRGQQVTLRCSPISGHKSVSWYQQVLGQGPQFIFQYYEKEERGRGNFPDRFSARQFPNYSSELNVNALLLGDSALYLCASSLVDRGLETQYFGPGTRLLVL.

This sequence joins TRBV24-1 and TRBJ1-1; D is undetermined. V lost 7 bases and J 3 bases, leaving 8 bases between the germline ends. Germline V gene data show CDR1 as KGHDR and CDR2 as SFDVKD. The CDR3 length is 12 residues. The CDR3, as DNA: TGTGCCACCAGGGATCGATACACTGAAGCTTTCTTT. It yields the protein CATRDRYTEAFF.

This clonotype was found once. The chain links TRBV2 to TRBJ2-7; TRBD2 is a possible D gene (7 bases). Germline-derived CDR1 and CDR2 are SNHLY and FYNNEI. V was clipped by 4 bases and J by 9 bases, with 19 bases between them. This CDR3 region has 14 residues. The CDR3 is CASSGEGVRIRQYF. The CDR3 nucleotides read TGTGCCAGCAGTGGGGAGGGGGTAAGGATTCGGCAGTACTTC.

Only a few counts were recorded for this clonotype. The chain joins TRBV24-1 to TRBJ2-2; D uncertain. CDR1 is KGHDR, CDR2 SFDVKD, per germline. The CDR3 is 12 residues long. Trimming cost V 4 bases and J 5 bases, with 4 bases left between them. The CDR3 reads CATSESTGELFF. Written as DNA, the CDR3 is TGTGCCACCAGTGAATCTACCGGGGAGCTGTTTTTT.

V gene TRBV6-6 combines with J gene TRBJ1-4; 10 bases agree with TRBD1. The CDR3 runs to 17 residues. Trimming took 0 bases from V and 5 from J; bases not matched to a gene: 6. Germline lookup yields CDR1 MNHNY and CDR2 SVGAGI (reference sequence). Here the CDR3 DNA reads TGTGCCAGCAGTTACTCGACAAGGACAGGGGGGAATGAAAAACTGTTTTTT. This translates into CASSYSTRTGGNEKLFF.

This clonotype appeared a few times. The CDR3 reads CASSPRHGIYEQYF. The CDR3 DNA sequence: TGTGCCAGCAGCCCGAGACACGGGATCTACGAGCAGTACTTC. V is TRBV7-3 and J is TRBJ2-7, with D perhaps TRBD2 (5 bases). CDR1 is SGHTA and CDR2 is FQGTGA in the germline V gene. CDR3 length: 14 residues. V gave up 5 bases and J gave up 3 bases, with 14 bases separating them.

This clonotype was seen at least ten times. The rearrangement links TRBV7-8 to TRBJ1-2; D remains ambiguous. Germline V gene lookup returns CDR1 SGHVS and CDR2 FQNEAQ. V was clipped by 6 bases and J by 0 bases, with 11 bases between them. The CDR3 is 14 amino acids. The CDR3 DNA sequence: TGTGCCAGCAGTCGGGCGGTAGCTAACTATGGCTACACCTTC. This translates into CASSRAVANYGYTF.

The chain combines TRBV28 with TRBJ1-2, with D possibly TRBD1 on 5 matching bases. The CDR3 contains 13 residues. From germline, CDR1 is MDHEN and CDR2 SYDVKM. The V and J ends lost 11 bases and 0 bases respectively, with 13 bases between them. CDR3 region: CAARGLTNYGYTF. The DNA for the CDR3 is TGTGCCGCCCGGGGACTAACTAACTATGGCTACACCTTC.

This clonotype appeared a few times. Germline is not matched at one junction end, which may reflect a read error. V usage is TRBV5-4 and J usage is TRBJ2-2, with TRBD1 as a possible D gene (5 bases). Germline CDR1 and CDR2: SGHNT and YYREEE (reference sequence). The CDR3 length is 15 residues. The CDR3 region has the DNA TGTGCCAGCACCCTCTGGGGCGCGAAGACCGGGGAGCTGTTTTTT. This encodes CASTLWGAKTGELFF.

Remarks on this clonotype: A much larger clone lies a single base off, so this may be a read error. The chain recombines TRBV12-3 or TRBV12-4 with TRBJ1-2; 9 bases fit TRBD1. CDR3 size: 14 residues. As DNA, the CDR3 is TGTGCCAGCAGTTCCGGGACAGGGAACTATGGCTACAACTTC. Amino acid sequence: CASSSGTGNYGYNF.

The rearrangement joins TRBV7-9 to TRBJ2-7, with 7 bases that match TRBD2. The CDR3 runs to 16 residues. Germline values: CDR1 SEHNR, CDR2 FQNEAQ (reference sequence). Unmatched junction bases numbered 12, after V lost 5 bases and J lost 2 bases. CDR3 sequence (DNA): TGTGCCAGCAGCCGGGGGGAGGGCAGCGGCACCTACGAGCAGTACTTC. Protein product: CASSRGEGSGTYEQYF.

As concerns this clonotype: One base away lies a much larger clone, so this may be a sequencing read error. The rearrangement links TRBV7-2 to TRBJ2-7; D perhaps matches TRBD2 (6 bases). The CDR3 totals 15 residues. Germline V gives CDR1 SGHTA, CDR2 FQGNSA. The CDR3 region is CACSLQHDGGYEQYF. CDR3 nucleotide sequence: TGTGCCTGCAGCCTACAACACGACGGGGGCTACGAGCAGTACTTC.

This chain joins TRBV10-3 and TRBJ2-7, with TRBD1 identical over 7 bases. The CDR3 totals 14 residues. J lost 6 bases, V lost 6 bases, and 11 bases had no gene match. Looked up from germline, CDR1 is ENHRY and CDR2 is SYGVKD. The CDR3 region is CAISDRVEVGEQYF. The CDR3 nucleotides are TGTGCCATCAGCGACAGGGTGGAGGTTGGCGAGCAGTACTTC.